The rows below give T cell receptor beta chains drawn from one sample of a study of blood T cell repertoires in COVID-19. The table came from immunoSEQ multiplex PCR; TCRdb's copy has only in-frame clones and leaves some out. This table holds 150,000 or so clones, approximately 90% found once. The sample consisted of peripheral blood. These receptors were collected from a man between 18 and 35 years old with acute or convalescent COVID-19. The CDR3 runs from the conserved cysteine through the conserved F or W. The D gene is left open where the match is weak. Only some rows state a clone size, as once, few, many or a class for expanded clones.

clone size,V gene,D gene,J gene,CDR3 protein,CDR3 DNA
.,TRBV19,.,TRBJ1-2,CASLDPGDWSGYTF,TGTGCCAGCCTTGACCCGGGGGATTGGAGCGGCTACACCTTC
.,TRBV5-6,TRBD1,TRBJ2-5,CASSLQGALIPQETQYF,TGTGCCAGCAGCCTACAGGGGGCTCTTATCCCTCAAGAGACCCAGTACTTC
.,TRBV3-1/TRBV3-2,.,TRBJ1-1,CASSRGMNTEAFF,TGTGCCAGCAGCCGAGGGATGAACACTGAAGCTTTCTTT
.,TRBV11-2,TRBD2,TRBJ2-7,CASSLAGTSGDSYEQYF,TGTGCCAGCAGCTTAGCAGGGACTAGCGGGGATTCCTACGAGCAGTACTTC
.,TRBV27,TRBD1,TRBJ2-7,CASSRGTGTTYEQYF,TGTGCCAGCAGCCGAGGGACAGGGACCACCTACGAGCAGTACTTC
.,TRBV5-4,TRBD2,TRBJ2-3,CASSFRLAGATDTQYF,TGTGCCAGCAGCTTTAGACTAGCGGGGGCCACAGATACGCAGTATTTT
.,TRBV5-1,.,TRBJ2-1,CASSSGLVRGNEQFF,TGCGCCAGCAGCTCAGGACTAGTGAGGGGGAATGAGCAGTTCTTC
.,TRBV2,TRBD1,TRBJ1-5,CASSPDRVANQPQHF,TGTGCCAGCAGCCCCGACAGGGTGGCGAATCAGCCCCAGCATTTT
.,TRBV6-5,TRBD1,TRBJ1-5,CASSQTGVSNQPQHF,TGTGCCAGCAGCCAGACAGGGGTTAGCAATCAGCCCCAGCATTTT
.,TRBV29-1,.,TRBJ1-1,CSVTRGKTEAFF,TGCAGCGTCACCAGGGGTAAGACTGAAGCTTTCTTT
.,TRBV24-1,TRBD2,TRBJ2-7,CATSDPSSGGAPGEQYF,TGTGCCACCAGTGATCCCTCTAGCGGGGGGGCTCCGGGAGAGCAGTACTTC
.,TRBV30,TRBD1,TRBJ2-3,CAWSVGDRSTDTQYF,TGTGCCTGGAGTGTCGGGGACAGAAGCACAGATACGCAGTATTTT
.,TRBV11-2,.,TRBJ1-2,CASSADTYGYTF,TGTGCCAGCAGCGCGGACACCTATGGCTACACCTTC
.,TRBV6-4,.,TRBJ2-2,CASKLAASNTGELFF,TGTGCCAGCAAGCTCGCCGCTTCGAACACCGGGGAGCTGTTTTTT
.,TRBV27,.,TRBJ2-7,CASSLSRVPQYF,TGTGCCAGCAGTTTATCGCGAGTTCCCCAGTACTTC
.,TRBV24-1,TRBD1,TRBJ1-2,CATSDPGTVYGYTF,TGTGCCACCAGTGATCCCGGGACAGTCTATGGCTACACCTTC
.,TRBV7-2,TRBD1,TRBJ1-4,CASSSQTGKTEKLFF,TGTGCCAGCAGCTCTCAGACAGGGAAGACTGAAAAACTGTTTTTT
.,TRBV7-2,TRBD1,TRBJ1-1,CASSNRDRGTEAFF,TGTGCCAGCAGCAATCGGGACAGGGGGACTGAAGCTTTCTTT
.,TRBV9,TRBD1,TRBJ1-1,CASSVPPGGTEAFF,TGTGCCAGCAGCGTCCCCCCAGGGGGGACTGAAGCTTTCTTT
.,TRBV3-1/TRBV3-2,.,TRBJ1-1,CASSQPDRRTEAFF,TGTGCCAGCAGCCAACCTGACAGGCGCACTGAAGCTTTCTTT
.,TRBV19,TRBD1,TRBJ1-5,CASSIQTGVSNQPQHF,TGTGCCAGTAGTATACAGACAGGGGTTAGCAATCAGCCCCAGCATTTT
.,TRBV5-1,TRBD1,TRBJ1-5,CASAPGGSNQPQHF,TGCGCCAGCGCTCCAGGGGGTAGCAATCAGCCCCAGCATTTT
.,TRBV11-3,.,TRBJ1-2,CASSLAGVGRPNYGYTF,TGTGCCAGCAGCTTAGCAGGGGTAGGGCGCCCAAACTATGGCTACACCTTC
once,TRBV5-1,.,TRBJ1-1,CASRPGSMNTEAFF,TGCGCCAGCCGGCCAGGTTCGATGAACACTGAAGCTTTCTTT
.,TRBV25-1,TRBD1,TRBJ1-5,CASSWGQPGQPQHF,TGTGCCAGCAGTTGGGGACAGCCCGGTCAGCCCCAGCATTTT
.,TRBV6-6,TRBD1,TRBJ1-2,CASSRETGARERDGYTF,TGTGCCAGCAGTCGTGAGACAGGGGCCCGAGAAAGGGATGGCTACACCTTC
.,TRBV11-2,TRBD1,TRBJ1-1,CASSSPGGVRVNTEAFF,TGTGCCAGCAGCTCACCAGGGGGCGTGAGGGTTAACACTGAAGCTTTCTTT
.,TRBV27,TRBD1,TRBJ1-1,CASSKFFGTGGGTEAFF,TGTGCCAGCAGTAAATTCTTCGGGACAGGGGGGGGTACTGAAGCTTTCTTT
once,TRBV5-1,TRBD1,TRBJ2-2,CASSPGTGRTGELFF,TGCGCCAGCAGCCCCGGGACAGGGAGGACCGGGGAGCTGTTTTTT
.,TRBV5-5,TRBD2,TRBJ2-7,CASSLVNSGGNEQYF,TGTGCCAGCAGCTTGGTTAATAGCGGGGGGAACGAGCAGTACTTC
.,TRBV19,.,TRBJ2-1,CASSIDQYNEQFF,TGTGCCAGTAGTATAGATCAGTACAATGAGCAGTTCTTC
.,TRBV19,TRBD1,TRBJ2-1,CASLFGQGRSNEQFF,TGTGCCAGTTTATTCGGACAGGGAAGAAGCAATGAGCAGTTCTTC
.,TRBV7-9,TRBD2,TRBJ2-7,CASSPREVLNYEQYF,TGTGCCAGCAGCCCCCGGGAGGTCCTCAACTACGAGCAGTACTTC
few,TRBV19,.,TRBJ1-2,CASSYRNYGYTF,TGTGCCAGTAGTTACCGGAACTATGGCTACACCTTC
.,TRBV7-9,TRBD1,TRBJ1-2,CAKTGVNYGYTF,TGTGCCAAGACAGGGGTTAACTATGGCTACACCTTC
once,TRBV2,.,TRBJ1-6,CASSERLLLHF,TGTGCCAGCAGTGAGCGGCTTCTACTCCACTTT
.,TRBV19,.,TRBJ1-1,CASRSGQRNTEAFF,TGTGCCAGTAGGTCGGGACAAAGGAACACTGAAGCTTTCTTT
.,TRBV12-3/TRBV12-4,.,TRBJ2-7,CASSLLSYEQYF,TGTGCCAGCAGTTTACTTTCCTACGAGCAGTACTTC
.,TRBV19,.,TRBJ1-1,CASSKRIGLNTEAFF,TGTGCCAGTAGTAAGCGGATTGGCCTGAACACTGAAGCTTTCTTT
.,TRBV14,TRBD1,TRBJ2-7,CASSPQVGGQGGPYEQYF,TGTGCCAGCAGCCCACAAGTCGGAGGACAGGGGGGGCCCTACGAGCAGTACTTC
.,TRBV19,TRBD1,TRBJ2-5,CASSISRGRETQYF,TGTGCCAGTAGTATATCAAGGGGGCGAGAGACCCAGTACTTC
.,TRBV9,TRBD1,TRBJ1-1,CASSVDPDREAFF,TGTGCCAGCAGCGTAGACCCGGACAGGGAAGCTTTCTTT
.,TRBV24-1,TRBD1,TRBJ1-1,CATRGTGGMVTEAFF,TGTGCCACCAGAGGGACAGGGGGAATGGTCACTGAAGCTTTCTTT
.,TRBV19,.,TRBJ1-2,CASSIDFGNYGYTF,TGTGCCAGTAGTATAGATTTCGGTAACTATGGCTACACCTTC
.,TRBV19,.,TRBJ1-1,CASSVRQERAFF,TGTGCCAGTAGTGTCCGACAGGAGAGAGCTTTCTTT
.,TRBV29-1,TRBD2,TRBJ2-1,CSVERTSGNLRNEQFF,TGCAGCGTTGAACGGACTAGCGGTAATTTACGAAATGAGCAGTTCTTC